The clone carrying this T cell receptor (beta chain) was observed at least ten times. Its antigen is not known. Template material for amplifying TCR beta CDR3 regions consisted of RNA transcripts. Initially, a first-round RT-PCR of the TCR CDR3 employed the HTBI primer set. TCRdb fed the multiplex PCR reads into MiXCR, producing one record per CDR3 protein. The sample contains some 320,000 distinct CDR3 sequences, around 15% of which appear only once. The data were obtained in a study of T cells in Graves' hyperthyroidism and ophthalmopathy. Study-level results: A model of 13 V-J features distinguished ophthalmopathy from stable hyperthyroidism. With a median lead of 6.5 months before onset, the model predicted ophthalmopathy. Most clonotypes that expanded in the thyroid above 0.001 also showed up in blood.

This CDR3 is built from 19 residues. Per germline, CDR1 SQVTM and CDR2 ANQGSEA. V was pared by 3 bases and J by 0 bases, with 24 bases between. The V call is TRBV29-1, the J call TRBJ2-1; D ambiguous. The clonotype was recovered from a woman between 40 and 55 years old with Graves' ophthalmopathy. The specimen was blood. CDR3 DNA: TGCAGCGTTGAGGAATGGTTAAGTGGACGGCTGAGCTCCTACAATGAGCAGTTCTTC. Translated, it gives CSVEEWLSGRLSSYNEQFF.